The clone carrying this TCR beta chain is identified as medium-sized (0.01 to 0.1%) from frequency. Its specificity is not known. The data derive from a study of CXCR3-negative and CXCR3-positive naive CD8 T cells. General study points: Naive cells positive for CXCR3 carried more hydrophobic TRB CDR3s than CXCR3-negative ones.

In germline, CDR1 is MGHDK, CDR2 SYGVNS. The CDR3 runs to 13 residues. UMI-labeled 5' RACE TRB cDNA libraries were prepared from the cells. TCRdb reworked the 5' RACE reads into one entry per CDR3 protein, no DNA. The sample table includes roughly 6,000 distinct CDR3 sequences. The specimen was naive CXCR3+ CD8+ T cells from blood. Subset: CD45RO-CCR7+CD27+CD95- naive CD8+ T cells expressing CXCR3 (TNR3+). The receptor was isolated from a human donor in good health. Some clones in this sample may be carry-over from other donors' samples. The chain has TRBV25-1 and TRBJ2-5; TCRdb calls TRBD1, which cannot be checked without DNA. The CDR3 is CASSPDSQETQYF. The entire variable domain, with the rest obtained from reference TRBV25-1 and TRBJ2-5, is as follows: EADIYQTPRYLVIGTGKKITLECSQTMGHDKMYWYQQDPGMELHLIHYSYGVNSTEKGDLSSESTVSRIRTEHFPLTLESARPSHTSQYLCASSPDSQETQYFGPGTRLLVL.